Listed below are T cell receptor beta chains from one sample, sequenced in a study of blood T cell repertoires in COVID-19. The protocol was immunoSEQ multiplex PCR, while the TCRdb copy is restricted to in-frame clones and leaves out a portion. Altogether roughly 450,000 clones are present, roughly 88% being singletons, with the ten largest covering 0.6% to 0.7%. Sequencing was carried out using PBMCs or T cells enriched from blood (not recorded which). These TCRs come from a man aged 18 to 30 who had recovered from COVID-19. The CDR3 runs from the conserved cysteine through the conserved F or W.

TRBJ2-7 15 TRBV13 CASRRQGLAYDEQYF
TRBJ1-2 11 TRBV5-4 CASSGGNGYTF
TRBJ1-2 13 TRBV2 CASSEDGLRRYTF
TRBJ1-5 14 TRBV30 CAWSEGQPNQPQHF
TRBJ2-3 16 TRBV9 CASSVGSGGARDTQYF
TRBJ1-2 14 TRBV3-1/TRBV3-2 CASSQDWTGGRYTF
TRBJ2-3 13 TRBV10-3 CAISVQGTDTQYF
TRBJ1-1 14 TRBV11-2 CASSLPQDRAEAFF
TRBJ2-2 13 TRBV29-1 CSVLSNPTGELFF
TRBJ2-7 11 TRBV27 CASGEVYEQYF
TRBJ2-6 18 TRBV5-1 CASSAGLAGGSGANVLTF
TRBJ2-1 15 TRBV5-1 CASSLDRASYNEQFF
TRBJ2-1 17 TRBV3-1/TRBV3-2 CASSHGPPSGSRNEQFF
TRBJ1-5 16 TRBV2 CASSQLLTQFNVPQHF
TRBJ2-2 17 TRBV9 CASSTSPTSGNTGELFF
TRBJ1-2 14 TRBV7-8 CASSHGTDSHGYTF
TRBJ1-1 13 TRBV25-1 CASSDLMNTEAFF
TRBJ1-2 17 TRBV4-1 CASSQIRTGAFNYGYTF
TRBJ1-1 15 TRBV5-6 CASSSLHRGNTEAFF
TRBJ1-2 13 TRBV5-6 CASSRTARDGYTF